A single sample is the source of the 28 T cell receptor beta chains below, sequenced in a study of read filtering for tumor transcriptome and immune sequencing. The library was built from around 400 ng RNA with molecular barcoded adaptors for alpha/delta and beta/gamma chains. TCRdb passed the reads through MiXCR, listing each CDR3 protein once. This table holds tens of thousands of distinct CDR3 sequences, 20% to 25% found once. Input material: a population of CD138-negative cells sorted from bone marrow. The receptor source for this set is a donor at least 40 years old with multiple myeloma.

As concerns this clonotype: A much larger clone lies a single base off, so this may be a read error. Because it lacks the conserved phenylalanine or tryptophan at the end, this CDR3 is likely a read error. The chain links TRBV12-3 or TRBV12-4 to TRBJ2-7, with no clear D. The V end lost 5 bases, the J end lost 2 bases, and 16 bases lay between the germline ends. This CDR3 comprises 15 residues. The CDR3 is CASSTSLAETYEQYL. CDR3 nucleotides: TGTGCCAGCAGTACATCCCTGGCAGAGACCTACGAGCAGTACTTA.

The table lists this clonotype with many counts. The chain joins TRBV29-1 to TRBJ1-1; weak D call: TRBD1 (5 bases). The CDR3 totals 11 residues. V gave up 4 bases and J gave up 7 bases, with 10 bases separating them. Germline V gives CDR1 SQVTM, CDR2 ANQGSEA. The CDR3 loop reads CSVVAGLEAFF. The CDR3 coding sequence is TGCAGCGTTGTGGCAGGGCTTGAAGCTTTCTTT. The whole variable domain, remainder taken from reference TRBV29-1 and TRBJ1-1, is SAVISQKPSRDICQRGTSLTIQCQVDSQVTMMFWYRQQPGQSLTLIATANQGSEATYESGFVIDKFPISRPNLTFSTLTVSNMSPEDSSIYLCSVVAGLEAFFGQGTRLTVV.

As concerns this clonotype: This may be a read error: a much more frequent sequence differs by one nucleotide. V and J are TRBV28 and TRBJ2-7; D is undetermined. CDR1 MDHEN and CDR2 SYDVKM come from the germline V gene. The CDR3 loop spans 14 amino acids. V gave up 5 bases and J gave up 3 bases, with 14 bases separating them. The CDR3 loop is CASSVLGDSYEQYF. The CDR3 nucleotides are TGTGCCAGCAGTGTACTGGGCGATAGCTACGAGCAGTACTTC.

About this clonotype: Given a much more abundant clone one base away, this may be a read error. The V and J genes are TRBV27 and TRBJ1-2, with D perhaps TRBD1 (5 bases). CDR3 length: 15 amino acids. Germline V lookup: CDR1 MNHEY, CDR2 SMNVEV (reference sequence). The germline V and J ends were trimmed by 4 bases and 7 bases, with 19 bases remaining between them. The CDR3, as DNA: TGTGCCAGCAGTTCGGCGGGGACGATGGTGATTGGCTACACCTTC. Amino acid sequence: CASSSAGTMVIGYTF.

This clonotype has a count of ten or more. The chain uses TRBV20-1 and TRBJ2-3; no firm D call. The CDR3 is made up of 14 amino acids. Germline V gene lookup returns CDR1 DFQATT and CDR2 SNEGSKA (reference sequence). The V and J ends lost 6 bases and 4 bases respectively, with 17 bases between them. CDR3 sequence: CSAVTETGPDTQYF. The CDR3 nucleotides read TGCAGTGCCGTTACCGAAACCGGCCCAGATACGCAGTATTTT.

Ten or more counts support this clonotype. The chain combines TRBV2 with TRBJ1-4; maybe TRBD1 (5 bases). The CDR3 consists of 13 residues. V was trimmed by 6 bases and J by 3 bases, leaving 8 bases between them. Looked up from germline, CDR1 is SNHLY and CDR2 is FYNNEI. DNA for the CDR3: TGTGCCAGCAGGAGGGGATCTAATGAAAAACTGTTTTTT. It specifies CASRRGSNEKLFF.

This clonotype appeared many times. The chain employs TRBV7-8 and TRBJ2-2; TRBD2 matches at 9 bases. This CDR3 region has 16 residues. CDR1 and CDR2 from the germline V gene are SGHVS and FQNEAQ. V shed 2 bases and J 10 bases; nucleotides not matched to a gene: 11. In DNA, the CDR3 is TGTGCCAGCAGCTTAAACGGCGGGGGGGCCGTGGCGGAGCTGTTTTTT. Translating it yields CASSLNGGGAVAELFF.

For this clonotype: The junction does not match germline at one end; this may be a read error. The chain employs TRBV5-1 and TRBJ1-1, with 8 bases aligning to TRBD1. The germline gives CDR1 SGHRS, CDR2 YFSETQ. The CDR3 sequence is 13 residues long. The chain's CDR3 is CASSGRGRTEASF. DNA for the CDR3: TGCGCCAGCAGTGGCAGGGGGCGAACTGAAGCTTCCTTT.

This clonotype has a count of ten or more. The rearrangement joins TRBV20-1 to TRBJ2-3; the match to TRBD2 covers 14 bases. This CDR3 contains 20 residues. V trimming: 6 bases; J trimming: 1 base; junction bases outside the gene matches: 18. The germline V gene has CDR1 DFQATT and CDR2 SNEGSKA (reference sequence). CDR3 coding DNA: TGCAGTGCCTACGGGATTAAGACTAGCGGGGGGGCCCCCGGCACAGATACGCAGTATTTT. Amino acid sequence: CSAYGIKTSGGAPGTDTQYF.

Points on this clonotype: Sequence at one end of the junction differs from germline and may be a read error. This chain links TRBV28 with TRBJ2-3, with 7 nucleotides matching TRBD2. The CDR3 extends over 14 amino acids. CDR1 and CDR2 (germline): MDHEN, SYDVKM. The CDR3 loop is CASSTGGSTGTQYF. Written as DNA, the CDR3 is TGTGCCAGCAGCACCGGGGGGAGCACAGGTACGCAGTATTTT.

Many counts were recorded for this clonotype. The chain uses TRBV28 and TRBJ2-2; possible D gene TRBD1, 6 bases. Germline V gene sequence: CDR1 MDHEN, CDR2 SYDVKM. CDR3 length: 15 residues. The V end was cut by 6 bases, the J end by 6 bases, with 17 bases between. The CDR3 loop is CASSRGPRLPGELFF. CDR3 nucleotides: TGTGCCAGCAGCAGGGGACCGAGGTTACCCGGGGAGCTGTTTTTT.

This clonotype was seen at least ten times. This rearrangement joins TRBV5-1 to TRBJ2-2; possibly TRBD1 for D (6 bases). In germline, CDR1 is SGHRS, CDR2 YFSETQ. The CDR3 has 15 amino acids. The germline V and J ends were trimmed by 4 bases and 3 bases, with 13 bases remaining between them. CDR3 region: CASSIGQLDTGELFF. In DNA form, the CDR3 reads TGCGCCAGCAGCATCGGACAGTTAGACACCGGGGAGCTGTTTTTT.

The J gene is TRBJ2-7, the V gene TRBV28, with 11 bases aligning to TRBD1. The CDR3 has 14 amino acids. CDR1 MDHEN and CDR2 SYDVKM come from the germline V gene. Trimming took 4 bases from V and 6 from J; bases not matched to a gene: 5. Written as DNA, the CDR3 is TGTGCCAGCAGTTCATGGGACAGGGGGAGCGAGCAGTACTTC. This encodes CASSSWDRGSEQYF.

This clonotype has ten or more counts. The chain couples TRBV19 to TRBJ1-2; D uncertain. CDR1 LNHDA and CDR2 SQIVND come from the germline V gene (reference sequence). Trimming left V 7 bases short and J 1 base short, with 4 bases between. The CDR3 length is 11 residues. The CDR3 sequence is CASTSNYGYTF. For the CDR3, the DNA is TGTGCCAGTACCAGTAACTATGGCTACACCTTC.

On this clonotype itself: Its ends do not fully match the called genes, so a read error is possible. The chain is built from TRBV11-3 and TRBJ2-1, with D tentatively TRBD1 (6 bases). Germline V gene data show CDR1 as SGHNT and CDR2 as YENEEA. There are 15 residues in the CDR3. CDR3 nucleotides: TGTGCCAACAGCTCAACCGGGACAACCTACAATGAGCAGCTCTTC. Amino acids: CANSSTGTTYNEQLF.

The gene calls are TRBV6-6 and TRBJ2-3, with D perhaps being TRBD1 or TRBD2 (5 bases each). The CDR3 is made up of 16 amino acids. CDR1 is MNHNY and CDR2 is SVGAGI in the germline V gene (reference sequence). Trimming cost V 5 bases and J 0 bases, with 15 bases left between them. CDR3 amino acids: CASSRDRDRSTDTQYF. The DNA for the CDR3 is TGTGCCAGCAGTAGAGACCGGGACCGAAGCACAGATACGCAGTATTTT.

The V and J genes are TRBV3-1 and TRBJ1-2, with D unclear. Per the germline V gene, CDR1 is LGHDT and CDR2 is YNNKEL (reference sequence). Trimming took 0 bases from V and 8 from J, leaving 10 bases between them. The CDR3 sequence is 13 residues long. The CDR3 here is CASSQDIGKGYTF. The CDR3 nucleotides are TGTGCCAGCAGCCAAGATATAGGTAAAGGCTACACCTTC.

There are a few counts of this clonotype. The chain links TRBV19 to TRBJ2-2; 8 positions match TRBD1. Germline CDR1 reads LNHDA; CDR2 reads SQIVND (reference sequence). This CDR3 is 14 amino acids long. With 7 bases clipped from V and 5 bases from J, the junction kept 6 bases outside the gene matches. The CDR3 DNA is TGTGCCAGTACCACAGGGGGGAGGACCGGGGAGCTGTTTTTT. As protein: CASTTGGRTGELFF.

V and J are TRBV12-3 or TRBV12-4 and TRBJ1-5; 7 bases agree with TRBD1. This CDR3 comprises 14 residues. J lost 3 bases, V lost 5 bases, and 4 bases had no gene match. The CDR3 nucleotides read TGTGCCAGCAGTCCTGACAGGGACAATCAGCCCCAGCATTTT. It translates to CASSPDRDNQPQHF.

This clonotype has a count of ten or more. This rearrangement joins TRBV2 to TRBJ2-1; D tentatively fits TRBD1 or TRBD2 (5 bases each). This CDR3 contains 12 residues. V gave up 0 bases and J gave up 14 bases, with 11 bases separating them. Per germline, CDR1 SNHLY and CDR2 FYNNEI. The CDR3 bases are TGTGCCAGCAGTGAAGCGCCCCTGGGGGAGTTCTTC. Its protein product is CASSEAPLGEFF.

This clonotype was seen at least ten times. This chain links TRBV6-5 with TRBJ2-7; 11 bases agree with TRBD1. Per the germline V gene, CDR1 is MNHEY and CDR2 is SVGAGI. CDR3 length: 13 amino acids. V lost 6 bases, J lost 5 bases, and 3 bases stayed unmatched. Here the CDR3 DNA reads TGTGCCAGCAGGGGACAGGGGGGCGACGAGCAGTACTTC. Its translation: CASRGQGGDEQYF.

The rearrangement joins TRBV5-1 to TRBJ2-1; 8 positions agree with TRBD2. Losses at the gene ends were 7 bases for V and 1 base for J; bases not matched to a gene: 4. The CDR3 has 14 amino acids. Germline loops: CDR1 SGHRS, CDR2 YFSETQ. The CDR3 reads CASAGGSSYNEQFF. The CDR3 DNA sequence: TGCGCCAGCGCGGGGGGCAGTTCCTACAATGAGCAGTTCTTC.

V and J are TRBV29-1 and TRBJ2-5; 8 bases are shared with TRBD1. This CDR3 has 13 residues. Trimming cost V 6 bases and J 2 bases; bases outside gene matches: 5. From germline, CDR1 is SQVTM and CDR2 ANQGSEA. CDR3 sequence: CSVAGTGQETQYF. The CDR3 DNA reads as TGCAGCGTCGCCGGGACAGGTCAAGAGACCCAGTACTTC.

This clonotype was seen many times. The CDR3 nucleotides are TGCGCCAGCAGCCAGCTAGGGATCCAAGAGACCCAGTACTTC. This translates into CASSQLGIQETQYF. The chain has TRBV4-1 and TRBJ2-5; D gene ambiguous. This CDR3 region has 14 residues. Germline V gives CDR1 MGHRA, CDR2 YSYEKL. Trimming removed 3 bases from V and 1 base from J, with 9 bases in between.

This clonotype was counted many times. The rearrangement links TRBV5-1 to TRBJ1-1; D is undetermined. This CDR3 is built from 14 residues. V was shortened by 2 bases and J by 3 bases, with 11 bases between the two germline ends. Germline V lookup: CDR1 SGHRS, CDR2 YFSETQ. CDR3 sequence: CASSLTVEDTEAFF. The CDR3 nucleotides read TGCGCCAGCAGCTTAACAGTTGAGGACACTGAAGCTTTCTTT.

In its sample, this clonotype was seen many times. This sequence joins TRBV2 and TRBJ2-5; D may be TRBD2 (6 bases). Trimming pared 1 base from V and 2 bases from J, leaving 11 bases between. Germline V gene data show CDR1 as SNHLY and CDR2 as FYNNEI. The CDR3 covers 15 residues. The CDR3 sequence is CASSEVVGGQETQYF. The CDR3 nucleotides read TGTGCCAGCAGTGAAGTGGTGGGGGGACAAGAGACCCAGTACTTC.

This clonotype was counted between two and nine times. The rearrangement joins TRBV2 to TRBJ2-7, with TRBD2 identical over 8 bases. The CDR3 spans 15 residues. The J segment lost 2 bases and the V segment lost 3 bases, leaving 6 bases of the junction unmatched. Germline V gene sequence: CDR1 SNHLY, CDR2 FYNNEI. CDR3 DNA: TGTGCCAGCAGTGATTCCAGCGGGGGCCCCTACGAGCAGTACTTC. This translates into CASSDSSGGPYEQYF.

This clonotype appeared a single time. This chain links TRBV2 with TRBJ1-5; D gene ambiguous. CDR1 is SNHLY and CDR2 is FYNNEI in the germline V gene. Trimming left V 6 bases short and J 1 base short, with 10 bases between. This CDR3 is 14 amino acids long. As DNA, the CDR3 is TGTGCCAGCAGCGCCGACGGAAGCAATCAGCCCCAGCATTTT. Its protein is CASSADGSNQPQHF.